At least ten counts were recorded for the clone carrying this T cell receptor (beta chain). Its antigen is still unknown. The sample is drawn from a study of response to subunit inactivated influenza vaccine. Study results and caveats: Authors suggested each seasonal flu vaccination may recruit only limited numbers of new T cells.

From the RT-PCR reads, TCRdb called clonotypes with MiXCR, one entry per CDR3 protein. The sample has over 300,000 distinct CDR3 sequences; less than 25% are singletons. This receptor was identified in a man between 50 and 75 years old who received an inactivated influenza vaccine. The specimen was PBMCs from blood, collected roughly 20 months after vaccination.

The CDR3 nucleotides are TGCAGTGCCTCCTCGACCCAGGTCACTGAAGCTTTCTTT. It yields the protein CSASSTQVTEAFF. The chain uses TRBV20-1 and TRBJ1-1; D not certain. This CDR3 has 13 amino acids. CDR1 is DFQATT, CDR2 SNEGSKA, per germline (reference sequence). Deletions cut 6 bases from V and 4 bases from J, with 15 bases between.